A selection of T cell receptor beta chains follows, all from one sample in a study of cytomegalovirus exposure and HLA in healthy donors. Profiling relied on immunoSEQ multiplex PCR, and the TCRdb table lists in-frame clones only, not all of them. Of about 76,000 clones in the sample, nearly 95% were seen once. The sample taken for sequencing was PBMCs. The receptors originated from a man aged 18 to 29 in good health and CMV-seropositive. CDR3s include the opening cysteine and the closing phenylalanine or tryptophan. Fields, in order: V gene, clone size, J gene, D gene, CDR3 DNA, CDR3 protein. A D gene is named only where the DNA matches it firmly. Expanded clones get a size class; other rows say once, few or many, or leave the size out.

TRBV5-4,-,TRBJ1-5,-,TGTGCCAGCAGCTTAAGTTCGGAGGAAGGGATTCAGCCCCAGCATTTT,CASSLSSEEGIQPQHF
TRBV2,-,TRBJ2-7,TRBD2,TGTGCCAGCAGTTGGGGGGGGAACTCCTACGAGCAGTACTTC,CASSWGGNSYEQYF
TRBV28,-,TRBJ2-5,-,TGTGCCAGCAGTTTAGGAGACCTGCATGGAAACACCCAGTACTTC,CASSLGDLHGNTQYF
TRBV7-3,-,TRBJ2-2,TRBD2,TGTGCCAGCAGCGACCGCGGGGGGTCAGGAACCGGGGAGCTGTTTTTT,CASSDRGGSGTGELFF
TRBV10-3,-,TRBJ2-5,TRBD1,TGTGCCATCAGTGATACCGGGACAGGGGGCAGCTACCAAGAGACCCAGTACTTC,CAISDTGTGGSYQETQYF
TRBV11-2,-,TRBJ1-2,-,TGTGCCAGCAGCTCCGGGTATTCGGGGGAGGCTAACTATGGCTACACCTTC,CASSSGYSGEANYGYTF
TRBV7-3,-,TRBJ2-7,-,TGTGCCAGCAGCTTAGGGCACTCGGAAGAGCAGTACTTC,CASSLGHSEEQYF
TRBV6-5,-,TRBJ1-4,-,TGTGCCAGCAGTGCAGGGATCGATGAAAAACTGTTTTTT,CASSAGIDEKLFF
TRBV30,once,TRBJ2-1,-,TGTGCCTGGAGTAACTTAGGGGCGGCGTCCAATGAGCAGTTCTTC,CAWSNLGAASNEQFF
TRBV4-2,-,TRBJ2-7,-,TGTGCCAGCAGCCTCCGACAGCCTGCCTCAGGGGAGCAGTACTTC,CASSLRQPASGEQYF
TRBV4-2,-,TRBJ1-3,-,TGTGCCAGCAGCCTCCGACGTGGGGGCGACACCATATATTTT,CASSLRRGGDTIYF
TRBV6-1,-,TRBJ1-3,-,TGTGCCAGCAGTGGGCACCATTCCGGACAGGGAAACACCATATATTTT,CASSGHHSGQGNTIYF
TRBV28,-,TRBJ1-2,TRBD1,TGTGCCAGCACCGGACAGGGAGGCCTCTATGGCTACACCTTC,CASTGQGGLYGYTF
TRBV28,-,TRBJ1-2,-,TGTGCCAGCAGTCCGCCGGGACAAGGATATGGCTACACCTTC,CASSPPGQGYGYTF
TRBV28,-,TRBJ1-1,TRBD1,TGTGCCAGCAGTGCAGGGGGCGGTCCCGCTGAAGCTTTCTTT,CASSAGGGPAEAFF
TRBV9,once,TRBJ2-7,TRBD1,TGTGCCAGCAGCGTGGGGGACAGGGTGTATGACGAGCAGTACTTC,CASSVGDRVYDEQYF
TRBV7-6,-,TRBJ2-7,-,TGTGCCAGCAGCTTAGGCGGCGGAGGGGCCTACGAGCAGTACTTC,CASSLGGGGAYEQYF
TRBV11-2,-,TRBJ2-7,TRBD2,TGTGCCAGCAGCTTAGTCCTAGCGGGCTACGAGCAGTACTTC,CASSLVLAGYEQYF
TRBV30,-,TRBJ1-4,-,TGTGCCTGTGACCGGAGACGTGGAGGTGGTGAAAAACTGTTTTTT,CACDRRRGGGEKLFF
TRBV7-2,-,TRBJ2-5,-,TGTGCCAGCAGCTTCGGACAGTCCGAAGAGACCCAGTACTTC,CASSFGQSEETQYF
TRBV28,-,TRBJ2-1,TRBD2,TGTGCCAGCACCCCCGGGACTAGCGAATACAATGAGCAGTTCTTC,CASTPGTSEYNEQFF
TRBV14,-,TRBJ1-1,-,TGTGCCAGCAGCCCCTTTTGGAACACTGAAGCTTTCTTT,CASSPFWNTEAFF
TRBV6-1,-,TRBJ2-1,-,TGTGCCAGCAGCGCAGGGGCGGGGGACTACAATGAGCAGTTCTTC,CASSAGAGDYNEQFF
TRBV28,-,TRBJ1-1,-,TGTGCCAGCAGGGGGCCTGGCCGGAGCGCTGAAGCTTTCTTT,CASRGPGRSAEAFF
TRBV2,-,TRBJ2-2,-,TGTGCCAGCAGTGAATTGAGAGGCACCGGGGAGCTGTTTTTT,CASSELRGTGELFF
TRBV29-1,-,TRBJ2-7,-,TGCAGCGTTGGCGAGGGCTACGAGCAGTACTTC,CSVGEGYEQYF
TRBV2,-,TRBJ1-4,TRBD1,TGTGCCAGCGGGGGGGACAGGGTTGTGGAAAAACTGTTTTTT,CASGGDRVVEKLFF
TRBV9,-,TRBJ1-2,TRBD1,TGTGCCAGCAGCGAGACAGGGGGAGACTATGGCTACACCTTC,CASSETGGDYGYTF
TRBV28,-,TRBJ2-7,-,TGTGCCAGCAGTTTACCGATGACAGGTTACGAGCAGTACTTC,CASSLPMTGYEQYF
TRBV7-2,once,TRBJ2-7,TRBD2,TGTGCCAGCAGCTTTCGTGTAGGGACTAGTGCTCCCTCGCACGAGCAGTACTTC,CASSFRVGTSAPSHEQYF
TRBV7-9,-,TRBJ2-7,-,TGTGCCAGCAAGCTAGATAACTACGAGCAGTACTTC,CASKLDNYEQYF
TRBV28,-,TRBJ1-2,TRBD1,TGTGCCACAGCGAATCTCCGGGACAGTAATGGCTACACCTTC,CATANLRDSNGYTF
TRBV30,-,TRBJ2-7,-,TGTGCCTGGAGTGTAGTCGGGGGAATCGAGCAGTACTTC,CAWSVVGGIEQYF
TRBV28,once,TRBJ1-4,TRBD1,TGTGCCAGCAGTTTAGGACAGGGGGCTAATGAAAAACTGTTTTTT,CASSLGQGANEKLFF
TRBV18,-,TRBJ2-7,TRBD1,TGTGCCAGCTCACCATACGGGACAGGGACCGAGCAGTACTTC,CASSPYGTGTEQYF
TRBV6-6,-,TRBJ2-1,-,TGTGCCAGCAACAAGGCTAGTCCCTACAATGAGCAGTTCTTC,CASNKASPYNEQFF
TRBV11-3,-,TRBJ2-7,TRBD2,TGTGCCAGCAGCCCCGGGCTAGCGGGAGCCTACGAGCAGTACTTC,CASSPGLAGAYEQYF
TRBV7-2,-,TRBJ2-5,-,TGTGCCAGCAGCGTCCGGGTACAAGAGACCCAGTACTTC,CASSVRVQETQYF
TRBV7-9,-,TRBJ1-1,-,TGTGCCAGCAGCTTAACGCCCGACACCCGCACTGAAGCTTTCTTT,CASSLTPDTRTEAFF
TRBV27,-,TRBJ2-1,-,TGTGCCAGCAGTTTAGACGACACTAGACGCTACAATGAGCAGTTCTTC,CASSLDDTRRYNEQFF
TRBV19,-,TRBJ1-1,-,TGTGCCAGTAGTAATATGAACACTGAAGCTTTCTTT,CASSNMNTEAFF
TRBV28,-,TRBJ2-5,TRBD1,TGTGCCAGCAGTTCCCCGGGACAGAAACTCCAAGAGACCCAGTACTTC,CASSSPGQKLQETQYF
TRBV11-2,-,TRBJ2-5,TRBD2,TGTGCCAGCAGCCCCGGACTAGCGGGAGGGGCAGACTTC,CASSPGLAGGADF
TRBV28,-,TRBJ2-1,-,TGTGCCAGCAGCCCGGGGGACAATGAGCAGTTCTTC,CASSPGDNEQFF
TRBV13,-,TRBJ2-7,-,TGTGCCAGCAGCTCCAGACGGAGCTCCTACGAGCAGTACTTC,CASSSRRSSYEQYF
TRBV5-1,-,TRBJ2-2,TRBD2,TGCGCCAGCAGCTTGGAAGCGCGGGAGGTAGGCGGGGAGCTGTTTTTT,CASSLEAREVGGELFF
TRBV29-1,-,TRBJ2-3,-,TGCAGCGTGGGATCGAGCGGACTCACAGATACGCAGTATTTT,CSVGSSGLTDTQYF
TRBV19,-,TRBJ2-2,TRBD1,TGTGCCAGTAGTCTCGGGACAGCCCCCGGGGAGCTGTTTTTT,CASSLGTAPGELFF
TRBV6-6,-,TRBJ2-1,TRBD1,TGTGCCAGCAGTACGAGGGACAGGGGAATGGGGCAGTTCTTC,CASSTRDRGMGQFF
TRBV18,-,TRBJ2-1,-,TGTGCCAGCTCCAGGGGGACGGGAGGGCACGATGAGCAGTTCTTC,CASSRGTGGHDEQFF
TRBV7-3,-,TRBJ2-1,-,TGTGCCAGCAGCACCAGGGGACCCATCGGTGAGCAGTTCTTC,CASSTRGPIGEQFF
TRBV27,-,TRBJ2-5,TRBD2,TGTGCCAGCAGTTCAAGGACTAGCGGGGAGACCCAGTACTTC,CASSSRTSGETQYF
TRBV29-1,-,TRBJ2-1,TRBD1,TGCAGCGTTAGCAGGGGGTACCAGTACAATGAGCAGTTCTTC,CSVSRGYQYNEQFF
TRBV9,-,TRBJ2-7,TRBD2,TGTGCCAGCAGCGTGGGACTAGCGGGAGGCCACTCCTACGAGCAGTACTTC,CASSVGLAGGHSYEQYF
TRBV9,-,TRBJ1-1,TRBD1,TGTGCCAGCACCACCTCCGGACAGGGTAACTACCCGGCTTTCTTT,CASTTSGQGNYPAFF
TRBV19,-,TRBJ1-2,-,TGTGCCAGTAGTATGGACACCTACTATGGCTACACCTTC,CASSMDTYYGYTF
TRBV9,-,TRBJ1-1,TRBD1,TGTGCCAGCAGCGTAGCACAGGGGGGGACTGAAGCTTTCTTT,CASSVAQGGTEAFF
TRBV6-1,-,TRBJ2-5,TRBD2,TGTGCCAGCAGCCACACCGGGACTAGTGAGACCCAGTACTTC,CASSHTGTSETQYF
TRBV27,-,TRBJ2-5,-,TGTGCCAGCAGGGACTGGCTTGGGACCCAGTACTTC,CASRDWLGTQYF